This T cell receptor beta chain was sequenced for a study of cytomegalovirus exposure and HLA in healthy donors. General study results and limits: Three chains tied to CMV proved CMV antigen-specific in vitro. Roughly uniform sequencing depth across donors was assumed, possibly incorrectly. The investigators catalogued 150 or so TCR beta chains as cytomegalovirus-associated.

PCR employed 60 Vbeta and 13 Jbeta primers. TCRdb keeps only in-frame clones here, not all; method: immunoSEQ multiplex PCR. The sample carries about 140,000 clones, approximately 80% recorded once. The CDR3 spans 13 residues. Trimming left V 5 bases short and J 4 bases short, with 11 bases between. In germline, CDR1 is MNHNS, CDR2 SASEGT. Notes on this clone: Its antigen is currently unknown.

The sequenced sample consisted of PBMCs. The TCR sequence derives from a man aged 45-65 years in good health and CMV-seronegative. This rearrangement joins TRBV6-1 to TRBJ1-1; D is possibly TRBD1 (6 bases). The CDR3 is CASSYRGGTEAFF. The DNA of the CDR3 is TGTGCCAGCAGTTATAGGGGGGGCACTGAAGCTTTCTTT.